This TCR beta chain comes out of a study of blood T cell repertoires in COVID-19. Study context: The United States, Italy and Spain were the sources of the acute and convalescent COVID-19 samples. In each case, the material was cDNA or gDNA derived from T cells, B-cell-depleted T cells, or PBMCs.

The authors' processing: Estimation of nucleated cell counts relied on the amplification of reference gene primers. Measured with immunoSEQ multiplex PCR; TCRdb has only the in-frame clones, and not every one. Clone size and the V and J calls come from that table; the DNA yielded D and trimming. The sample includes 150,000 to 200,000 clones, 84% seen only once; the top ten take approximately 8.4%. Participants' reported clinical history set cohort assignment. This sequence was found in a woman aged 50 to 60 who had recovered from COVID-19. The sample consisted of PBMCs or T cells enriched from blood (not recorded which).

CDR3 sequence (DNA): TGTGCCAGCAAGCTACAGGGACTGAACACTGAAGCTTTCTTT. Protein sequence: CASKLQGLNTEAFF. The chain combines TRBV5-6 with TRBJ1-1; D may be TRBD1 (6 bases). Trimming shortened V by 6 bases and J by 0 bases, and 12 bases separated the two germline ends. The V gene's germline CDR1 is SGHDT and CDR2 YYEEEE. The CDR3 has 14 residues.